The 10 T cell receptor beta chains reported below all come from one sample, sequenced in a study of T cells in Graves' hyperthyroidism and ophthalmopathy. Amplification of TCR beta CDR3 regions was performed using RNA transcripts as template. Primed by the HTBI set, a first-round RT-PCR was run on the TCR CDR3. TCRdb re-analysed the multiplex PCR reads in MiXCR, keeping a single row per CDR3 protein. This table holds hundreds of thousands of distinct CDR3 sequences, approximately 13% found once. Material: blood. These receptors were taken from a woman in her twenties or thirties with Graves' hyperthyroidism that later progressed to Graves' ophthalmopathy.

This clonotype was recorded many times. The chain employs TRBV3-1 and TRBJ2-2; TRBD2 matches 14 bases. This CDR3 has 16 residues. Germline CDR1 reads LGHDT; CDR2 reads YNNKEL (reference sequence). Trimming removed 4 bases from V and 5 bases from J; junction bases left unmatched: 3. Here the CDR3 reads CASSRGTSGRTGELFF. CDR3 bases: TGTGCCAGCAGCCGGGGGACTAGCGGGAGAACCGGGGAGCTGTTTTTT.

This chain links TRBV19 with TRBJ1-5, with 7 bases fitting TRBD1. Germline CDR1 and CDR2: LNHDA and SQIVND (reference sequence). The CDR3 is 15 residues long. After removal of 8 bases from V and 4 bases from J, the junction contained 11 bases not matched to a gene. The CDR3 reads CASEGQSRGNQPQHF. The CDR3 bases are TGTGCCAGTGAGGGACAGAGCCGCGGTAATCAGCCCCAGCATTTT.

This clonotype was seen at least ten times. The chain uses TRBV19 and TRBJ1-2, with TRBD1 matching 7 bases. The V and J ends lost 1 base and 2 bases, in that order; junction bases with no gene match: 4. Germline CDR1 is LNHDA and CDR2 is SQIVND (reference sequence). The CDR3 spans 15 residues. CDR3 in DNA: TGTGCCAGTAGTATAGCAGGGGGACTGAACTATGGCTACACCTTC. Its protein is CASSIAGGLNYGYTF.

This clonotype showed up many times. DNA of the CDR3: TGTGCCAGCAGCTTAGTTCCGGTTCCCACCTACAATGAGCAGTTCTTC. It specifies CASSLVPVPTYNEQFF. The chain joins TRBV7-8 to TRBJ2-1; D is uncertain. Trimming left V 1 base short and J 2 bases short, with 12 bases between. Germline lookup yields CDR1 SGHVS and CDR2 FQNEAQ. This CDR3 is 16 amino acids long.

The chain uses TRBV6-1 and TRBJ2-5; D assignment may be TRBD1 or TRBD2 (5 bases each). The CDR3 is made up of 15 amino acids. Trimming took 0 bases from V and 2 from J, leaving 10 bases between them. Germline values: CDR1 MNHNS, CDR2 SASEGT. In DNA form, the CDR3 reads TGTGCCAGCAGTGAAGCGAACAGGAGGCAAGAGACCCAGTACTTC. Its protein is CASSEANRRQETQYF.

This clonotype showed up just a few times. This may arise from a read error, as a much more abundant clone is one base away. As DNA, the CDR3 is TGTGCCAGCAGTTCCTCCCGGAGTGGGAGGGCCCAGAATGAGCAGTTCTTC. This encodes CASSSSRSGRAQNEQFF. V gene TRBV28 combines with J gene TRBJ2-1, with 7 bases fitting TRBD2. V dropped 4 bases and J dropped 7; count of bases not matched to a gene: 16. The CDR3 length is 17 residues. The germline gives CDR1 MDHEN, CDR2 SYDVKM.

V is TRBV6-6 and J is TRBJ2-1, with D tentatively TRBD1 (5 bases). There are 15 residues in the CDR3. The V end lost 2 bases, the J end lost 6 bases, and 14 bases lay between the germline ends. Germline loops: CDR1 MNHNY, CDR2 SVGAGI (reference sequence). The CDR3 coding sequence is TGTGCCAGCAGTTACCCCTCCGAAGGGGCCAATGAGCAGTTCTTC. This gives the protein CASSYPSEGANEQFF.

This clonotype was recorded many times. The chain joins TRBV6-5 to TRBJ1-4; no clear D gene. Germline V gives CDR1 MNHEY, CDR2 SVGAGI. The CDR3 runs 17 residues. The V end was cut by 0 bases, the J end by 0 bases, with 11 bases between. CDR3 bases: TGTGCCAGCAGTTACTCCTTCGGGATGACAACTAATGAAAAACTGTTTTTT. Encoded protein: CASSYSFGMTTNEKLFF.

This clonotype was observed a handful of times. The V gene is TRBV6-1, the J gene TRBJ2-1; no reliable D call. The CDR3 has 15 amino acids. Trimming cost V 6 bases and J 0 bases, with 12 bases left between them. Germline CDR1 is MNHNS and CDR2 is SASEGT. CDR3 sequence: CASSPWGYSYNEQFF. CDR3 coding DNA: TGTGCCAGCAGCCCCTGGGGATACTCCTACAATGAGCAGTTCTTC.

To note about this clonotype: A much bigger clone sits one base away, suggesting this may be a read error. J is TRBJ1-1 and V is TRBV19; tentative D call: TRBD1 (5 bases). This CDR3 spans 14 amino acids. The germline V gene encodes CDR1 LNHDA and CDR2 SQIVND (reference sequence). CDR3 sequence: CASSSEHWGTEALF. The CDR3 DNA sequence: TGTGCCAGTAGTAGTGAGCATTGGGGGACTGAAGCTCTCTTT.